This T cell receptor (beta chain) was sequenced during a study of blood T cell repertoires in COVID-19. Overall study context: The origin of the acute and convalescent COVID-19 samples was the United States, Italy and Spain. From T cells, B-cell-depleted T cells, or PBMCs came the material, which was cDNA or gDNA.

As processed by the authors: Amplification of reference gene primers was used by the study to estimate nucleated cell counts. Produced via immunoSEQ multiplex PCR; TCRdb's table is partial and in-frame only. From that table come the V and J calls and clone size; the DNA was used to work out D and trimming. Of tens of thousands of clones in the sample, 86% were seen once. CDR1 and CDR2 from the germline V gene are MDHEN and SYDVKM. V was shortened by 4 bases and J by 1 base, with 13 bases between the two germline ends. The CDR3 has 16 amino acids. Material: peripheral blood. The clonotype comes from a man aged 30 to 39 with acute or convalescent COVID-19. V is TRBV28 and J is TRBJ1-4, with a possible D match to TRBD1 (5 bases). The CDR3 sequence is CASSSPRGLTNEKLFF. CDR3 DNA: TGTGCCAGCAGTTCTCCTAGGGGACTAACTAATGAAAAACTGTTTTTT.